Here is one T cell receptor (beta chain) with its context. Its target is not known. Trimming took 7 bases from V and 0 from J, leaving 6 bases between them. The CDR3 is made up of 12 amino acids. Germline V gene sequence: CDR1 KGHDR, CDR2 SFDVKD. Produced via immunoSEQ multiplex PCR; TCRdb's table is partial and in-frame only. Of roughly 100,000 clones listed, around 91% are singletons. The data originate from a study of T cell responses to AZD1222 COVID-19 vaccine. The study's findings and limits: Unmutated variant regions are reportedly the target of nearly half of TCRs that are spike-specific. In a largely white British group with more females than males, clonal diversity was possibly underestimated. Seropositive status at baseline applied to only 5 to 7 AZD1222 recipients. Rises in breadth and depth of Spike-specific TCRs came after two AZD1222 doses.

This specimen consisted of peripheral blood, obtained on day 0 of AZD1222 vaccination. This receptor was identified in an adult in good health. This sequence joins TRBV24-1 and TRBJ2-7, with D perhaps matching TRBD1 (5 bases). Here the CDR3 reads CATRDSSYEQYF. The CDR3 region has the DNA TGTGCCACCAGAGACAGCTCCTACGAGCAGTACTTC.